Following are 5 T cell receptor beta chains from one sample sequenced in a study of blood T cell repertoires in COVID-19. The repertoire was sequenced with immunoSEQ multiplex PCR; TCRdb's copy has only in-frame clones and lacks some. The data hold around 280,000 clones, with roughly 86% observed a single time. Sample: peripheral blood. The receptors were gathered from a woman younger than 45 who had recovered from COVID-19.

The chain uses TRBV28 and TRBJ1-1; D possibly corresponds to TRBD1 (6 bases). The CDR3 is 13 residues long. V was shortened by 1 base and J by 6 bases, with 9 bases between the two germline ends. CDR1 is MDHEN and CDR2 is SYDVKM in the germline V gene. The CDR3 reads CASSLYRDAEAFF. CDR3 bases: TGTGCCAGCAGTTTATACAGGGATGCTGAAGCTTTCTTT.

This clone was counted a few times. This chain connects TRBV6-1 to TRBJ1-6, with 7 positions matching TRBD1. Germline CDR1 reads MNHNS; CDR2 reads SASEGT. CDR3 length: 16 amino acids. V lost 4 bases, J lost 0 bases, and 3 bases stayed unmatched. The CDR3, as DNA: TGTGCCAGCAGTGCACAGGGGTTCTCCTATAATTCACCCCTCCACTTT. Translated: CASSAQGFSYNSPLHF.

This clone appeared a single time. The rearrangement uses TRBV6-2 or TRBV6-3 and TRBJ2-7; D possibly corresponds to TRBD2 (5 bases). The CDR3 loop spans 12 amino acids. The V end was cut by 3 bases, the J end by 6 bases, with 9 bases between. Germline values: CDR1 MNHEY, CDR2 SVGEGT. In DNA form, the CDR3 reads TGTGCCAGCAGTTATCGAGGAGGCGAGCAGTACTTC. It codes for CASSYRGGEQYF.

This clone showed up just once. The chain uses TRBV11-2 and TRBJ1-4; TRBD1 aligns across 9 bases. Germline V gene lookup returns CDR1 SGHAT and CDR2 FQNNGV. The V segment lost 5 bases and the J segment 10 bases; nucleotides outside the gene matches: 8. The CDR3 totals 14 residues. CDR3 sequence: CASSGDRVAAKLFF. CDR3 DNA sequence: TGTGCCAGCAGCGGGGACAGGGTTGCTGCAAAACTGTTTTTT.

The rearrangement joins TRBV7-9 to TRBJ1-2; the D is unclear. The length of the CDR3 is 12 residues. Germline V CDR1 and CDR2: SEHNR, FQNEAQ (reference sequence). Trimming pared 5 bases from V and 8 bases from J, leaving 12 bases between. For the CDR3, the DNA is TGTGCCAGCAGCCTCCTAGAGCGGGGCTACACCTTC. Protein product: CASSLLERGYTF.